This T cell receptor (beta chain) came from a study of immune evolution from preneoplasia to lung adenocarcinoma. Study findings and constraints: Clonality was highest in normal lung, lower in later-stage lesions apparently.

On this clone itself: Its antigen remains unknown.

Patient tissue came from resections in Japan or China, 2014–2017. Each case's diagnosis was confirmed by two pathologists on H&E. Germline CDR1 and CDR2: MDHEN and SYDVKM. CDR3 size: 14 residues. With 7 bases removed from V and 4 bases from J, the gap between germline ends came to 14 bases. Method: immunoSEQ multiplex PCR; TCRdb's copy keeps in-frame clones and lacks some. The data show thousands of clones, 80% seen once. The chain carries TRBV28 and TRBJ1-3; D is possibly TRBD1 (6 bases). This TCR was sampled from a person aged 60-79 years with lung adenocarcinoma. Sequencing used FFPE minimally invasive lung adenocarcinoma tissue. The CDR3 sequence is CASIAGVGGNTIYF. The CDR3 coding sequence is TGTGCCAGCATCGCAGGGGTAGGCGGAAACACCATATATTTT.